The rows below give T cell receptor beta chains drawn from one sample of a study of identical twins. In TCRdb, the 5' RACE reads were re-called with MiXCR into one record per CDR3 protein. The repertoire has a few hundred thousand distinct CDR3 sequences, 9.6% of them found once; the top ten carry around 3.2%. These sequences were also reported in another study, on yellow fever vaccine responses in identical twins.

Sequences were obtained from PBMCs. These receptors originate from a woman younger than 30 in good health. Both conserved end residues are part of each CDR3. D genes are given only for firm matches. For some rows the clone size is stated as once, few or many, or as a class when expanded; others skip it.

J,V,size,D,CDR3,DNA
TRBJ2-2,TRBV7-2,few,TRBD1,CASSPDRVTGELFF,TGTGCCAGCAGCCCGGACAGGGTCACCGGGGAGCTGTTTTTT
TRBJ2-7,TRBV6-5,many,.,CASSYSRQGTSEQYF,TGTGCCAGCAGTTACTCTCGGCAGGGAACCTCCGAGCAGTACTTC
TRBJ2-1,TRBV5-5,few,.,CASSLEAVYLSDNEQFF,TGTGCCAGCAGCTTGGAAGCAGTCTACCTATCCGACAATGAGCAGTTCTTC
TRBJ1-1,TRBV29-1,many,.,CSVFKPLGTEAFF,TGCAGCGTTTTCAAGCCGTTGGGGACTGAAGCTTTCTTT
TRBJ2-2,TRBV29-1,.,.,CSVRWRNTGELFF,TGCAGCGTTCGCTGGCGGAACACCGGGGAGCTGTTTTTT
TRBJ2-1,TRBV12-3/TRBV12-4,many,.,CASSPGLSNEQFF,TGTGCCAGCAGCCCGGGACTTAGCAATGAGCAGTTCTTC
TRBJ2-4,TRBV12-3/TRBV12-4,many,.,CARCIGGKNIQYF,TGTGCCAGGTGCATAGGGGGTAAAAACATTCAGTACTTC
TRBJ1-1,TRBV10-3,.,.,CAISEYPGSTEAFF,TGTGCCATCAGTGAGTATCCGGGATCGACTGAAGCTTTCTTT
TRBJ2-3,TRBV28,.,TRBD2,CASSLWGLAGDTQYF,TGTGCCAGCAGTTTATGGGGACTAGCGGGGGATACGCAGTATTTT
TRBJ2-2,TRBV7-9,many,.,CASSFNDQGSGELFF,TGTGCCAGCAGCTTCAATGACCAGGGGTCCGGGGAGCTGTTTTTT
TRBJ2-3,TRBV20-1,many,.,CSASARQDTQYF,TGCAGTGCCAGTGCTAGACAGGATACGCAGTATTTT
TRBJ2-7,TRBV20-1,few,TRBD2,CSARALAGDWYEQYF,TGCAGTGCTAGAGCTTTAGCGGGAGATTGGTACGAGCAGTACTTC
TRBJ2-7,TRBV7-6,.,.,CASSGGDGYEQYF,TGTGCCAGCAGCGGAGGGGACGGCTACGAGCAGTACTTC
TRBJ1-2,TRBV28,few,.,CASSYMDRRGYTF,TGTGCCAGCAGTTACATGGATCGTAGGGGCTACACCTTC
TRBJ2-6,TRBV12-3/TRBV12-4,few,TRBD2,CASTPMGSRGGPGANVLTF,TGTGCCAGCACCCCTATGGGCTCCCGGGGGGGCCCTGGGGCCAACGTCCTGACTTTC
TRBJ2-7,TRBV7-9,few,.,CASSLNWEEQYF,TGTGCCAGCAGCCTGAACTGGGAAGAGCAGTACTTC
TRBJ2-6,TRBV29-1,few,.,CSVEDPRGAGANVLTF,TGCAGCGTTGAAGATCCGAGAGGGGCTGGGGCCAACGTCCTGACTTTC
TRBJ1-2,TRBV6-5,.,.,CAISYQGVDGYTF,TGTGCCATCAGTTACCAGGGAGTGGATGGCTACACCTTC
TRBJ1-5,TRBV27,few,.,CASGYSNQPQHF,TGTGCCAGCGGTTATAGCAATCAGCCCCAGCATTTT
TRBJ2-7,TRBV7-8,many,.,CASSFLSSGPGESYEQYF,TGTGCCAGCAGCTTTTTGAGTTCCGGCCCCGGCGAATCCTACGAGCAGTACTTC
TRBJ2-1,TRBV28,many,TRBD1,CASSPTGAEQFF,TGTGCCAGCAGTCCCACAGGGGCTGAGCAGTTCTTC
TRBJ2-1,TRBV28,.,TRBD2,CASSSTTSGTHLDNEQFF,TGTGCCAGCAGTTCCACGACTAGCGGCACTCACCTTGACAATGAGCAGTTCTTC
TRBJ2-1,TRBV5-1,.,TRBD2,CASSLGTSGRGNEQFF,TGCGCCAGCAGCTTAGGGACTAGCGGGAGGGGTAATGAGCAGTTCTTC
TRBJ2-7,TRBV29-1,many,.,CSVEDRGHYYEQYF,TGCAGCGTTGAAGATCGGGGACACTACTACGAGCAGTACTTC
TRBJ1-1,TRBV12-3/TRBV12-4,.,TRBD1,CASSLRGQVTEAFF,TGTGCCAGCAGTTTGCGTGGACAGGTCACTGAAGCTTTCTTT
TRBJ2-3,TRBV12-3/TRBV12-4,few,TRBD2,CASSFFSRGLAGGSTDTQYF,TGTGCCAGCAGTTTTTTTTCCCGTGGACTAGCGGGGGGGAGCACAGATACGCAGTATTTT
TRBJ1-2,TRBV12-5,many,.,CASGLAPWSKDGYTF,TGTGCTAGTGGTTTGGCGCCGTGGTCTAAGGATGGCTACACCTTC
TRBJ2-1,TRBV4-3,few,TRBD1,CASSQDRGTPNEQFF,TGCGCCAGCAGCCAGGACAGGGGAACTCCAAATGAGCAGTTCTTC
TRBJ2-1,TRBV5-1,many,TRBD2,CASSTGLAGDGEQFF,TGCGCCAGCAGCACCGGACTAGCGGGAGACGGTGAGCAGTTCTTC
TRBJ2-1,TRBV28,few,.,CASSLGRLSSSYNEQFF,TGTGCCAGCAGTTTAGGTAGACTATCGAGCTCCTACAATGAGCAGTTCTTC
TRBJ1-3,TRBV28,.,TRBD1,CASSPTGMSGNTIYF,TGTGCCAGCAGTCCGACAGGGATGAGTGGAAACACCATATATTTT
TRBJ2-3,TRBV5-4,.,.,CASRSYTSTDTQYF,TGTGCCAGCAGATCCTATACCTCCACAGATACGCAGTATTTT
TRBJ1-1,TRBV29-1,.,.,CSITQGGTEAFF,TGCAGCATTACACAGGGTGGCACTGAAGCTTTCTTT
TRBJ2-5,TRBV30,.,TRBD2,CAWSPLLIAGEETQYF,TGTGCCTGGAGCCCCCTTTTGATAGCGGGGGAAGAGACCCAGTACTTC
TRBJ2-4,TRBV28,many,.,CASSLIDRNRNIQYF,TGTGCCAGCAGTTTAATCGACAGGAACCGAAACATTCAGTACTTC
TRBJ2-7,TRBV10-3,.,.,CAMGTAYEQYF,TGTGCCATGGGGACCGCCTACGAGCAGTACTTC
TRBJ2-3,TRBV20-1,.,TRBD2,CSADGGLAGADTQYF,TGCAGTGCTGACGGGGGACTAGCGGGAGCAGATACGCAGTATTTT
TRBJ2-2,TRBV20-1,many,TRBD2,CSARIGLAGVIGELFF,TGCAGTGCTAGAATAGGACTAGCGGGAGTTATCGGGGAGCTGTTTTTT
TRBJ2-1,TRBV24-1,few,.,CATSDLGREREQFF,TGTGCCACCAGTGATTTAGGCAGGGAACGTGAGCAGTTCTTC
TRBJ1-4,TRBV12-2,.,.,CASRQGPVNEKLFF,TGTGCAAGTCGCCAAGGACCGGTTAATGAAAAACTGTTTTTT
TRBJ2-7,TRBV29-1,many,TRBD2,CSVESGSGGSEQYF,TGCAGCGTTGAAAGCGGTAGCGGGGGGAGCGAGCAGTACTTC
TRBJ2-7,TRBV12-3/TRBV12-4,many,.,CASRSQGLYEQYF,TGTGCCAGCAGATCCCAGGGACTCTACGAGCAGTACTTC
TRBJ2-7,TRBV9,few,.,CASSEGTGRGYEQYF,TGTGCCAGCAGCGAGGGAACAGGACGGGGATACGAGCAGTACTTC
TRBJ2-1,TRBV7-9,many,TRBD1,CASSSRDSPYNEQFF,TGTGCCAGCAGCTCCCGGGACAGTCCCTACAATGAGCAGTTCTTC
TRBJ1-1,TRBV6-2/TRBV6-3,many,.,CASSYPTGTGLNTEAFF,TGTGCCAGCAGTTACCCCACCGGGACCGGATTGAACACTGAAGCTTTCTTT
TRBJ2-3,TRBV24-1,many,.,CATSDYGLRGTDTQYF,TGTGCCACCAGTGATTATGGGCTACGGGGGACAGATACGCAGTATTTT
TRBJ1-2,TRBV28,few,.,CASGPREGGYTF,TGTGCCAGCGGGCCCCGGGAGGGGGGCTACACCTTC
TRBJ2-3,TRBV20-1,many,TRBD2,CSASPLASGVTDTQYF,TGCAGTGCTAGCCCATTGGCTAGCGGGGTCACAGATACGCAGTATTTT
TRBJ2-1,TRBV6-5,many,TRBD2,CASSSPGLADNEQFF,TGTGCCAGCAGTTCGCCGGGACTAGCGGACAATGAGCAGTTCTTC
TRBJ2-3,TRBV7-2,many,.,CASSRTGLTDTQYF,TGTGCCAGCAGCCGTACAGGGTTGACAGATACGCAGTATTTT
TRBJ2-7,TRBV11-2,many,.,CASSLVSGSYEQYF,TGTGCCAGCAGCTTAGTGTCAGGCTCCTACGAGCAGTACTTC
TRBJ2-7,TRBV27,.,TRBD2,CASSPSGRFHEQYF,TGTGCCAGCAGTCCTAGCGGGAGGTTCCACGAGCAGTACTTC
TRBJ2-1,TRBV12-3/TRBV12-4,.,TRBD1,CASSPRDRIYNEQFF,TGTGCCAGCAGCCCCCGGGACAGAATATACAATGAGCAGTTCTTC
TRBJ2-5,TRBV3-1,many,TRBD2,CASSPQTSGGLQETQYF,TGTGCCAGCAGCCCGCAGACTAGCGGGGGGCTTCAAGAGACCCAGTACTTC
TRBJ2-7,TRBV4-3,many,.,CASSQDPGDYEQYF,TGCGCCAGCAGCCAAGACCCAGGCGATTACGAGCAGTACTTC